This is a list of T cell receptor beta chains from one sample in a study of blood T cell repertoires in COVID-19. Clones were read by immunoSEQ multiplex PCR, and TCRdb kept only the in-frame ones, dropping some. This table holds around 250,000 clones, roughly 86% found once. The sequencing sample was made of peripheral blood. These receptors were taken from a man aged 40-55 years with active or convalescent COVID-19. Both conserved end residues are part of each CDR3. D genes are given only for firm matches. Rows give clone size only sometimes, using once, few, many, or a class for an expanded clone.

j_gene | d_gene | v_gene | abundance | CDR3nt | CDR3aa
TRBJ2-7 | TRBD2 | TRBV25-1 | - | TGTGCCAGCAGTGCCTCCGGGGGGACCTACGAGCAGTACTTC | CASSASGGTYEQYF
TRBJ1-3 | - | TRBV29-1 | - | TGCAGCGTCGCATCGGGGGGATACGGAAACACCATATATTTT | CSVASGGYGNTIYF
TRBJ1-2 | TRBD1 | TRBV6-5 | once | TGTGCCAGCAGACCTGGAGGACAGGGGAACTATGGCTACACCTTC | CASRPGGQGNYGYTF
TRBJ1-3 | - | TRBV27 | - | TGTGCCAGCAGCCCACAGAGCTCTGGAAACACCATATATTTT | CASSPQSSGNTIYF
TRBJ1-2 | - | TRBV3-1/TRBV3-2 | - | TGTGCCAGCAGCTCTCCGACGGAGGCTTTCTATGGCTACACCTTC | CASSSPTEAFYGYTF
TRBJ2-1 | - | TRBV7-7 | - | TGTGCTAGCAGCCCCCTAGCCGGTGAAGGGGGAGATGAGCAGTTCTTC | CASSPLAGEGGDEQFF
TRBJ1-2 | - | TRBV30 | - | TGTGCCTGGGAATATTTTCAAGGAGGGTTAGTTGGCTACACCTTC | CAWEYFQGGLVGYTF
TRBJ2-1 | TRBD1 | TRBV7-6 | - | TGTGCCAGCAGCTTATCCGGGACAGGGGAAAATGAGCAGTTCTTC | CASSLSGTGENEQFF
TRBJ2-2 | TRBD1 | TRBV10-1 | - | TGCGCCAGCAGTGATGTGGGACAGGGGAAGTTCGGGGAGCTGTTTTTT | CASSDVGQGKFGELFF
TRBJ2-7 | - | TRBV6-1 | - | TGTGCCAGCACCCTAATGGGGGAGGAAGAGCAGTACTTC | CASTLMGEEEQYF
TRBJ2-3 | - | TRBV11-2 | - | TGTGCCAGCAGCTACCGGACAGTTCACACAGATACGCAGTATTTT | CASSYRTVHTDTQYF
TRBJ2-5 | TRBD1 | TRBV29-1 | - | TGCAGCGTCGTAGGGACAGATGAGACCCAGTACTTC | CSVVGTDETQYF
TRBJ1-2 | - | TRBV13 | - | TGTGCCAGCAGCCCCGGGGGGTTGAGCTACACCTTC | CASSPGGLSYTF
TRBJ2-3 | TRBD2 | TRBV19 | - | TGTGCCAGTAGTACTCAGGGAGGGGCAGATACGCAGTATTTT | CASSTQGGADTQYF
TRBJ2-3 | - | TRBV7-2 | once | TGTGCCAGCAGCTGGAGAGGCGCGCAAGGCACAGATACGCAGTATTTT | CASSWRGAQGTDTQYF
TRBJ2-3 | TRBD1 | TRBV9 | - | TGTGCCAGCAGCGTAGGAGGAACAGGGGGCGGAGATACGCAGTATTTT | CASSVGGTGGGDTQYF
TRBJ1-2 | - | TRBV6-1 | - | TGTGCCAGCAGTGAACCCTACAGTGTATATGGCTACACCTTC | CASSEPYSVYGYTF
TRBJ2-1 | TRBD2 | TRBV25-1 | - | TGTGCCAGCAGTGCGACGGAGGGAGGGCATGGTATTTACAATGAGCAGTTCTTC | CASSATEGGHGIYNEQFF
TRBJ2-1 | TRBD2 | TRBV7-6 | - | TGTGCCAGCAGCTTAAGTAGCGGGGCATACTACAATGAGCAGTTCTTC | CASSLSSGAYYNEQFF
TRBJ1-5 | - | TRBV6-5 | - | TGTGCCAGCAGTATACAGGAAAATCAGCCCCAGCATTTT | CASSIQENQPQHF
TRBJ2-3 | - | TRBV5-5 | - | TGTGCCAGCAGCTTCAGAGGAAGGTCAGATACGCAGTATTTT | CASSFRGRSDTQYF
TRBJ2-2 | - | TRBV7-9 | - | TGTGCCAGCAGTCTAGACCGGGGCACCGGGGAGCTGTTTTTT | CASSLDRGTGELFF
TRBJ2-7 | TRBD1 | TRBV5-1 | - | TGCGCCAGCAGCGGCCAGGGGGAAGGCGAGCAGTACTTC | CASSGQGEGEQYF
TRBJ2-2 | TRBD1 | TRBV18 | - | TGTGCCAGCTCACCCCGGGACAGCGGGGAGCTGTTTTTT | CASSPRDSGELFF
TRBJ2-7 | - | TRBV24-1 | - | TGTGCCACCAGTGATTCGCGGGCGGGCTCCTACGAGCAGTACTTC | CATSDSRAGSYEQYF
TRBJ1-1 | TRBD1 | TRBV30 | once | TGTGCCTGGAGTCGACAGGGGAACACTGAAGCTTTCTTT | CAWSRQGNTEAFF
TRBJ1-3 | TRBD1 | TRBV5-5 | - | TGTGCCAGCAGCTTTTCCGGGACAGGGTTTGGAAACACCATATATTTT | CASSFSGTGFGNTIYF
TRBJ2-7 | - | TRBV6-5 | - | TGTGCCAGCAGTTACTTGGGGGAGGACTACGAGCAGTACTTC | CASSYLGEDYEQYF
TRBJ1-4 | - | TRBV7-9 | - | TGTGCCAGCACCAACCAGGGGACTGAAAAACTGTTTTTT | CASTNQGTEKLFF
TRBJ1-1 | TRBD1 | TRBV29-1 | once | TGCAGCGTTGGCCAGGGGGACAGCGAACGGGCTTTCTTT | CSVGQGDSERAFF
TRBJ2-1 | TRBD2 | TRBV10-3 | - | TGTGCCGGGGGGGGCTACAATGAGCAGTTCTTC | CAGGGYNEQFF
TRBJ2-5 | TRBD2 | TRBV5-1 | once | TGCGCCAGCAGCTTGGACAGCGGGAGGGAGGGGGAGACCCAGTACTTC | CASSLDSGREGETQYF
TRBJ2-1 | - | TRBV19 | - | TGTGCCAGTAGTATCTCTGCGTCCCCCTACAATGAGCAGTTCTTC | CASSISASPYNEQFF
TRBJ2-2 | - | TRBV14 | - | TGTGCCAGCAGCCAAGATTTGAGGGACACCGGGGAGCTGTTTTTT | CASSQDLRDTGELFF
TRBJ2-2 | - | TRBV2 | once | TGTGCCAGCAAGGGGTTACCCGGGGAGCTGTTTTTT | CASKGLPGELFF
TRBJ2-3 | - | TRBV7-3 | - | TGTGCCAGCAGCCAAACCGAGGTCCGGGACTCTTTCACAGATACGCAGTATTTT | CASSQTEVRDSFTDTQYF
TRBJ1-2 | - | TRBV4-1 | - | TGCGCCAGCAGCCAAGTATCCCGGGGGATTGCCTTC | CASSQVSRGIAF
TRBJ2-5 | TRBD1 | TRBV19 | - | TGTGCCAGTAGTATCGGGACAGGGTCTTGGGAGACCCAGTACTTC | CASSIGTGSWETQYF
TRBJ2-3 | - | TRBV5-1 | - | TGCGCCAGCAGCCGCCAGGACACTAGCACAGATACGCAGTATTTT | CASSRQDTSTDTQYF
TRBJ1-3 | - | TRBV11-3 | - | TGTGCCAGCGGTAGAGGAGGAAACACCATATATTTT | CASGRGGNTIYF
TRBJ2-1 | - | TRBV6-6 | - | TGTGCCAGCAGTTACCTCACAGGGAATGAGCAGTTCTTC | CASSYLTGNEQFF